This T cell receptor (beta chain) was observed in a study of T cell repertoires in cytomegalovirus infection. Study in general: CMV infection plus the matching HLA type was flagged by public TCR beta signatures.

General study results and limits: Cumulative public TCR beta family frequency identified CMV carriers with the relevant HLA. The ex vivo response was dominated by HLA-C-restricted CMV-specific TCR beta clonotypes.

MiXCR was run by TCRdb on the reads, yielding one entry per CDR3 protein. This sample has 200,000 to 300,000 distinct CDR3 sequences, with about 5.9% found just once. Per the germline V gene, CDR1 is SEHNR and CDR2 is FQNEAQ (reference sequence). After removal of 2 bases from V and 3 bases from J, the junction contained 12 bases not matched to a gene. The CDR3 extends over 18 amino acids. This clonotype was recorded a few times. Its antigen is not identified. What was sequenced was PBMCs. This chain joins TRBV7-9 and TRBJ2-3, with 9 bases aligning to TRBD2. The sequence derives from a human donor in good health (CMV status not recorded). Some clones in this sample may be carry-over from other donors' samples. CDR3 nucleotide sequence: TGTGCCAGCAGCTTAATGGGACTAGCCAATTATGAGACAGATACGCAGTATTTT. Encoded protein: CASSLMGLANYETDTQYF.